The T cell receptor beta chain described here comes from a study of cytomegalovirus exposure and HLA in healthy donors. CDR1 is MNHNS, CDR2 SASEGT, per germline. Trimming cost V 4 bases and J 8 bases; bases outside gene matches: 4. This CDR3 has 15 residues. This PCR relied on a set of 60 Vbeta primers and 13 Jbeta primers. Measured with immunoSEQ multiplex PCR; TCRdb has only the in-frame clones, and not every one. In the table there are 200,000 to 250,000 clones, about four fifths of which are singletons. The rearrangement links TRBV6-1 to TRBJ2-1; TRBD2 agrees at 14 bases. The clonotype was recovered from a woman in her thirties or forties in good health and CMV-seropositive. The sample consisted of PBMCs. The CDR3 DNA follows: TGTGCCAGCAGTGCAAAGGGACTAGCGGGGGATGAGCAGTTCTTC. The encoded protein is CASSAKGLAGDEQFF.